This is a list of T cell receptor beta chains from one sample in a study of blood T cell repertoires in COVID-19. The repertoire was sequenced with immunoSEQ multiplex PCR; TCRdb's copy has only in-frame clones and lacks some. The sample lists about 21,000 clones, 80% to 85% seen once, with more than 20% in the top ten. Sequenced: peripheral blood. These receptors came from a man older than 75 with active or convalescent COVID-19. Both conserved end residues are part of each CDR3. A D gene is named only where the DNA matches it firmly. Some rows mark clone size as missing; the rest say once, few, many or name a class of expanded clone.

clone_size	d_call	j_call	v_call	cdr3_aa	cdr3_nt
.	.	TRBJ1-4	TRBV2	CASIEGGGVEKLFF	TGTGCCAGCATTGAAGGGGGAGGTGTCGAAAAACTGTTTTTT
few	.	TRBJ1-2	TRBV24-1	CATSEQTSGGRSYGYTF	TGTGCCACCAGTGAGCAAACGTCGGGGGGAAGGAGCTATGGCTACACCTTC
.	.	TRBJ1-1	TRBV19	CASSMTRRTNTEAFF	TGTGCCAGTAGTATGACGCGGAGGACGAACACTGAAGCTTTCTTT
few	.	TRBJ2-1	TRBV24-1	CATSDGGQVNNEQFF	TGTGCCACCAGTGATGGGGGACAAGTCAACAATGAGCAGTTCTTC
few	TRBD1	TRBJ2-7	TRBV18	CASSPTWTGSEQYF	TGTGCCAGCTCTCCCACGTGGACAGGGAGCGAGCAGTACTTC
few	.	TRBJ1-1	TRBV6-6	CASRHSGNTEAFF	TGTGCCAGCAGGCATTCGGGGAACACTGAAGCTTTCTTT
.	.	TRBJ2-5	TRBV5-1	CASSLAGRIGLQETQYF	TGCGCCAGCAGCTTGGCTGGGCGAATTGGACTTCAAGAGACCCAGTACTTC
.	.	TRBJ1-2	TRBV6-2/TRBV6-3	CASSYIAGSGSYTF	TGTGCCAGCAGTTACATCGCGGGGTCGGGCAGCTACACCTTC
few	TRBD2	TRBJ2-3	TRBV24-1	CATSDSGGRAGADTQYF	TGTGCCACCAGTGATTCTGGCGGGAGGGCCGGGGCAGATACGCAGTATTTT
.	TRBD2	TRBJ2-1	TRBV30	CAWSSRGLVTSNEQFF	TGTGCCTGGAGCTCCCGGGGACTAGTGACGTCCAATGAGCAGTTCTTC
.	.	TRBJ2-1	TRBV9	CASSPPHLPGFF	TGTGCCAGCAGCCCACCGCACCTCCCGGGGTTCTTC
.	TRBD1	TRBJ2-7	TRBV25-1	CASSEIDRAVRDEQYF	TGTGCCAGCAGTGAAATAGACAGGGCAGTTAGGGACGAGCAGTACTTC
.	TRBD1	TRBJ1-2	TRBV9	CASIPLGRGRFNYGYTF	TGTGCCAGCATTCCCCTCGGCAGGGGGCGCTTTAACTATGGCTACACCTTC
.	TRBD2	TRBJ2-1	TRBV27	CASSSASGTSYNEQFF	TGTGCCAGCAGTTCGGCTAGCGGTACCTCCTACAATGAGCAGTTCTTC
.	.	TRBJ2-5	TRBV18	CASSRQLSETQYF	TGTGCCAGCTCGCGACAGCTCTCAGAGACCCAGTACTTC
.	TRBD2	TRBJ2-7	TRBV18	CASSGLGASGSFDEQYF	TGTGCCAGCTCAGGTCTCGGGGCTAGCGGGAGTTTCGACGAGCAGTACTTC
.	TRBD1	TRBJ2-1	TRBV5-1	CASSLRPRDRVNEQFF	TGCGCCAGCAGCTTACGCCCCCGGGACAGGGTAAATGAGCAGTTCTTC
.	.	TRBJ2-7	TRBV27	CASSRQVFLEQYF	TGTGCCAGCAGCCGACAGGTTTTTCTAGAGCAGTACTTC